The 20 T cell receptor beta chains listed next were all sequenced from one sample in a study of CD8 T cells in Susac syndrome. Random hexamers were used to reverse transcribe the RNA input (about 0.5 to 1 ug). TCRdb fed the immunoSEQ multiplex PCR reads into MiXCR, producing one record per CDR3 protein. The sample includes about 130,000 distinct CDR3 sequences, approximately 96% of them seen just once. The sample taken for sequencing was CD4+ T cells from PBMCs. The receptors come from a human donor in good health.

The chain couples TRBV24-1 to TRBJ2-3; 16 positions agree with TRBD2. Looked up from germline, CDR1 is KGHDR and CDR2 is SFDVKD. This CDR3 has 19 amino acids. Losses at the gene ends were 3 bases for V and 4 bases for J; bases not matched to a gene: 9. CDR3: CATSDPSGLAGGRPDTQYF. As DNA, the CDR3 is TGTGCCACCAGTGATCCCTCGGGACTAGCGGGAGGGCGTCCAGATACGCAGTATTTT.

The chain uses TRBV30 and TRBJ2-4; D possibly uses TRBD1 or TRBD2 (5 bases each). The germline V gene has CDR1 GTSNPN and CDR2 SVGIG (reference sequence). V was pared by 1 base and J by 7 bases, with 8 bases between. The CDR3 extends over 12 amino acids. The CDR3 sequence: CAWSGGGNIQYF. The CDR3, as DNA: TGTGCCTGGAGTGGGGGCGGGAACATTCAGTACTTC.

This clonotype has only a few counts. This chain uses TRBV5-5 with TRBJ2-5; D tentatively reads TRBD1 or TRBD2 (5 bases each). The CDR3 has 13 amino acids. Between the trimmed V and J ends, which lost 2 bases and 5 bases, there was a span of 10 bases. The V gene's germline CDR1 is SGHKS and CDR2 YYEKEE (reference sequence). The CDR3 bases are TGTGCCAGCAGCTTAATGGGGGAGGAGACCCAGTACTTC. Encoded protein: CASSLMGEETQYF.

This clonotype was counted a single time. The chain joins TRBV12-3 or TRBV12-4 to TRBJ2-2, with a weak D call TRBD2 (6 bases). Trimming shortened V by 6 bases and J by 0 bases, and 14 bases separated the two germline ends. There are 16 residues in the CDR3. In DNA form, the CDR3 reads TGTGCCAGCAGACCGGGACTCTTTGCGAACACCGGGGAGCTGTTTTTT. Its translation: CASRPGLFANTGELFF.

The chain is built from TRBV6-5 and TRBJ1-2; D is possibly TRBD1 (5 bases). The CDR3 is made up of 13 amino acids. The V gene's germline CDR1 is MNHEY and CDR2 SVGAGI. Trimming removed 6 bases from V and 5 bases from J, with 13 bases in between. The CDR3 here is CASSHRTAYGYTF. The CDR3 DNA is TGTGCCAGCAGCCACAGGACCGCGTATGGCTACACCTTC.

The rearrangement uses TRBV7-9 and TRBJ2-3, with TRBD2 identical over 9 bases. CDR1 SEHNR and CDR2 FQNEAQ come from the germline V gene (reference sequence). The CDR3 sequence is 16 residues long. J was trimmed by 5 bases and V by 5 bases; bases with no gene match: 11. CDR3 sequence reads: CASSIFLSGRGDTQYF. DNA of the CDR3: TGTGCCAGCAGCATCTTTCTTAGCGGGAGAGGAGATACGCAGTATTTT. Combining the CDR3 with reference TRBV7-9 and TRBJ2-3 gives the whole variable domain DTGVSQNPRHKITKRGQNVTFRCDPISEHNRLYWYRQTLGQGPEFLTYFQNEAQLEKSRLLSDRFSAERPKGSFSTLEIQRTEQGDSAMYLCASSIFLSGRGDTQYFGPGTRLTVL.

The rearrangement joins TRBV12-3 or TRBV12-4 to TRBJ2-7, with D unresolved. The CDR3 runs 13 residues. The V end was cut by 5 bases, the J end by 2 bases, with 10 bases between. In nucleotides, the CDR3 is TGTGCCAGCAGTGCAACAGTGGCCTACGAGCAGTACTTC. Encoded protein: CASSATVAYEQYF.

The chain uses TRBV3-1 and TRBJ1-2; TRBD1 matches at 8 bases. J lost 8 bases, V lost 4 bases, and 9 bases had no gene match. The CDR3 covers 14 residues. Germline V gene data show CDR1 as LGHDT and CDR2 as YNNKEL (reference sequence). This CDR3 is CASSRFCRGRGYTF. In DNA form, the CDR3 reads TGTGCCAGCAGCCGTTTCTGCAGGGGGCGAGGCTACACCTTC.

The chain has TRBV2 and TRBJ2-4; TRBD1 agrees at 7 bases. Trimming took 6 bases from V and 8 from J; bases not matched to a gene: 4. From germline, CDR1 is SNHLY and CDR2 FYNNEI. There are 12 residues in the CDR3. The CDR3 protein is CASRRQGDIQYF. CDR3 sequence (DNA): TGTGCCAGCAGGCGACAGGGAGACATTCAGTACTTC.

J is TRBJ1-2 and V is TRBV20-1; the match to TRBD1 covers 7 bases. CDR1 and CDR2 from the germline V gene are DFQATT and SNEGSKA (reference sequence). Trimming at V came to 1 base and at J to 4 bases, leaving 6 bases not matched to a gene. This CDR3 spans 14 amino acids. CDR3 sequence reads: CSARARQGFYGYTF. Here the CDR3 DNA reads TGCAGTGCTAGAGCCCGACAGGGTTTCTATGGCTACACCTTC.

The gene calls are TRBV19 and TRBJ2-7, with D hard to call. The V gene lost 4 bases and the J gene lost 2 bases, with 9 bases spanning the gap. CDR1 and CDR2 (germline): LNHDA, SQIVND (reference sequence). This CDR3 comprises 13 residues. In DNA form, the CDR3 reads TGTGCCAGTAGTACTAGGAAAACCTACGAGCAGTACTTC. The encoded protein is CASSTRKTYEQYF. The full variable domain, with the rest looked up from reference TRBV19 and TRBJ2-7, is DGGITQSPKYLFRKEGQNVTLSCEQNLNHDAMYWYRQDPGQGLRLIYYSQIVNDFQKGDIAEGYSVSREKKESFPLTVTSAQKNPTAFYLCASSTRKTYEQYFGPGTRLTVT.

J is TRBJ1-5 and V is TRBV20-1; TRBD1 is a possible D gene (5 bases). Trimming stripped 6 bases from V and 4 bases from J, with 13 bases between. The germline CDR1 and CDR2 sequences are DFQATT and SNEGSKA (reference sequence). The CDR3 loop spans 13 amino acids. CDR3 in DNA: TGCAGTGCCACCGGGACGGTAAATCAGCCCCAGCATTTT. Protein: CSATGTVNQPQHF.

The chain is built from TRBV5-1 and TRBJ2-2; weak D call: TRBD2 (6 bases). This CDR3 has 15 residues. Germline CDR1 is SGHRS and CDR2 is YFSETQ. V was trimmed by 2 bases and J by 4 bases, leaving 12 bases between them. CDR3 coding DNA: TGCGCCAGCAGCTTAGACGGGAGTGGCACCGGGGAGCTGTTTTTT. Residues: CASSLDGSGTGELFF.

This clonotype was seen once. The rearrangement joins TRBV3-1 to TRBJ2-1; perhaps TRBD1 as D (5 bases). Looked up from germline, CDR1 is LGHDT and CDR2 is YNNKEL (reference sequence). Between the trimmed V and J ends, which lost 2 bases and 7 bases, there was a span of 9 bases. The CDR3 runs to 13 residues. CDR3 residues: CASSQQSGNEQFF. In nucleotides, the CDR3 is TGTGCCAGCAGCCAACAGTCAGGGAATGAGCAGTTCTTC.

The chain recombines TRBV18 with TRBJ2-5; 7 nucleotides agree with TRBD1. Trimming at V came to 3 bases and at J to 2 bases, leaving 3 bases not matched to a gene. CDR1 and CDR2 from the germline V gene are KGHSH and LQKENI. The CDR3 is made up of 14 amino acids. CDR3 residues: CASSPPGQQETQYF. For the CDR3, the DNA is TGTGCCAGCTCACCCCCGGGACAGCAAGAGACCCAGTACTTC. The full variable domain, in which reference TRBV18 and TRBJ2-5 provide the parts outside the CDR3, is NAGVMQNPRHLVRRRGQEARLRCSPMKGHSHVYWYRQLPEEGLKFMVYLQKENIIDESGMPKERFSAEFPKEGPSILRIQQVVRGDSAAYFCASSPPGQQETQYFGPGTRLLVL.

The rearrangement joins TRBV18 to TRBJ2-3; unclear D gene. The length of the CDR3 is 15 residues. Germline CDR1 KGHSH, CDR2 LQKENI. The V end lost 3 bases, the J end lost 2 bases, and 12 bases lay between the germline ends. The CDR3 nucleotides are TGTGCCAGCTCACCCTCACAGCGTTACACAGATACGCAGTATTTT. Its protein is CASSPSQRYTDTQYF. The variable domain in full, completed from reference TRBV18 and TRBJ2-3, reads NAGVMQNPRHLVRRRGQEARLRCSPMKGHSHVYWYRQLPEEGLKFMVYLQKENIIDESGMPKERFSAEFPKEGPSILRIQQVVRGDSAAYFCASSPSQRYTDTQYFGPGTRLTVL.

V and J are TRBV5-6 and TRBJ1-5; D ambiguous. The CDR3 is 16 amino acids. CDR1 is SGHDT and CDR2 is YYEEEE in the germline V gene. Trimming stripped 4 bases from V and 2 bases from J, with 16 bases between. The CDR3 DNA is TGTGCCAGCAGCCGGGGAGGGAGCTTCGGCAATCAGCCCCAGCATTTT. Its protein product is CASSRGGSFGNQPQHF.

The rearrangement joins TRBV7-9 to TRBJ2-3; the match to TRBD2 covers 13 bases. Per germline, CDR1 SEHNR and CDR2 FQNEAQ (reference sequence). CDR3 length equals 15 residues. J gave up 8 bases and V 5 bases, and 7 bases lay outside the gene matches. This CDR3 reads CASSPWTSGSSTQYF. CDR3 nucleotides: TGTGCCAGCAGCCCTTGGACTAGCGGGAGCAGTACGCAGTATTTT.

There are a few counts of this clonotype. This chain links TRBV20-1 with TRBJ2-5, with 9 bases that match TRBD2. Trimming at V came to 0 bases and at J to 4 bases, leaving 3 bases not matched to a gene. The germline V gene encodes CDR1 DFQATT and CDR2 SNEGSKA (reference sequence). The CDR3 sequence is 14 residues long. The DNA of the CDR3 is TGCAGTGCTAGAGATCAGCGGGAGGCAGAGACCCAGTACTTC. It encodes CSARDQREAETQYF.

This chain links TRBV24-1 with TRBJ2-5, with 7 bases aligning to TRBD2. From germline, CDR1 is KGHDR and CDR2 SFDVKD. This CDR3 is built from 14 residues. V was pared by 3 bases and J by 2 bases, with 2 bases of the junction left unmatched. CDR3 sequence reads: CATSDPLAQETQYF. The DNA of the CDR3 is TGTGCCACCAGTGATCCACTAGCGCAAGAGACCCAGTACTTC.